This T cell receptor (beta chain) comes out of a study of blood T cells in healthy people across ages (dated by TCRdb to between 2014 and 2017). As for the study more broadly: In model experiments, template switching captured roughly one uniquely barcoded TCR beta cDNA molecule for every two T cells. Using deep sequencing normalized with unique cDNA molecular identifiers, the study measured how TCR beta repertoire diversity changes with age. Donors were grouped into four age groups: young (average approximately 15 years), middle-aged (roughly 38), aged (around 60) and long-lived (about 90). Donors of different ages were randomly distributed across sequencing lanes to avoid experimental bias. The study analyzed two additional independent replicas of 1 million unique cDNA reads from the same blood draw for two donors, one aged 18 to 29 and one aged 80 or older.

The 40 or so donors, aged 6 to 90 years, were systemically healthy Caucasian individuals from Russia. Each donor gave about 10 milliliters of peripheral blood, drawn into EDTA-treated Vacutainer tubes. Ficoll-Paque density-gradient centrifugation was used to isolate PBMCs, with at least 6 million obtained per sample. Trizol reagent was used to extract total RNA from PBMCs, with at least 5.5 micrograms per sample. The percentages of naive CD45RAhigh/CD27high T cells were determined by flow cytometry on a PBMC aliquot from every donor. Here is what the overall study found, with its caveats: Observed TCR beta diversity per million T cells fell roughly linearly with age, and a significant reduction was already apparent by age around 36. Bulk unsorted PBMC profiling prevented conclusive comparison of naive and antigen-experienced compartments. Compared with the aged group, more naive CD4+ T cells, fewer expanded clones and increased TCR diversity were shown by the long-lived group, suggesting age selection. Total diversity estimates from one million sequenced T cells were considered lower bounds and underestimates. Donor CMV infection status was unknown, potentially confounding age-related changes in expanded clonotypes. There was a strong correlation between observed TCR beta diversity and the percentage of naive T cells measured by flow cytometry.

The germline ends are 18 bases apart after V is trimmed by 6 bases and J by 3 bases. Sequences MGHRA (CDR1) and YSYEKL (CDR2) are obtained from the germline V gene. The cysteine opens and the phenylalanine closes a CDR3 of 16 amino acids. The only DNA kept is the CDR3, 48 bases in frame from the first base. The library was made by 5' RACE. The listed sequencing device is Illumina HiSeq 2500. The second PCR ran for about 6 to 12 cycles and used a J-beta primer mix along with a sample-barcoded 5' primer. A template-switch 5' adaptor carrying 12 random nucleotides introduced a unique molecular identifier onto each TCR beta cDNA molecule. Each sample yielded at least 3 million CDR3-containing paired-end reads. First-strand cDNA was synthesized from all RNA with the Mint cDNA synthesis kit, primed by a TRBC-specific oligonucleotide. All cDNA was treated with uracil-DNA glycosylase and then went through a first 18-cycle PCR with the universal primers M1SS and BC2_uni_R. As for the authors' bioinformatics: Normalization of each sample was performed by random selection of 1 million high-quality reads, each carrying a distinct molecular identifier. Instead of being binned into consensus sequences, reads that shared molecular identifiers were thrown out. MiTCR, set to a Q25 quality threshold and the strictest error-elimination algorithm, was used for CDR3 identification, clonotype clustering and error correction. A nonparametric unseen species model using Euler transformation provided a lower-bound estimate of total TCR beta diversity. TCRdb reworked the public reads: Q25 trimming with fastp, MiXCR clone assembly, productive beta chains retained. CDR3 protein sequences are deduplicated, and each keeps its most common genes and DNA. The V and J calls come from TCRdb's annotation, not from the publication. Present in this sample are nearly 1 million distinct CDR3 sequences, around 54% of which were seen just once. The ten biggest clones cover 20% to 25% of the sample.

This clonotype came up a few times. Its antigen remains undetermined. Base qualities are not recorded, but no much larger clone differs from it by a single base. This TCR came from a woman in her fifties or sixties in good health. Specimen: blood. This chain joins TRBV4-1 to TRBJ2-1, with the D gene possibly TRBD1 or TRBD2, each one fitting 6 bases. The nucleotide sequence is TGCGCCAGCAGACGAGATCTAGGAGGGGGCTACAATGAGCAGTTCTTC. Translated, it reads CASRRDLGGGYNEQFF.